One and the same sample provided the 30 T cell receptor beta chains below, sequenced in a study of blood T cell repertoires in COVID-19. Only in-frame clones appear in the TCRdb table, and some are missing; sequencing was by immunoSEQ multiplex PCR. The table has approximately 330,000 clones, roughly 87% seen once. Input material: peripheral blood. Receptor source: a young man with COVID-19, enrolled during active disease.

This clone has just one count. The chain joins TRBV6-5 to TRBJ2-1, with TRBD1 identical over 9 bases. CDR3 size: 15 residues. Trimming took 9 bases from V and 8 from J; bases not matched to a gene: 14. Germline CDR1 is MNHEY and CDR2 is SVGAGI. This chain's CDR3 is CASFTAGTGWHEQFF. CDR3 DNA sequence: TGTGCCAGTTTCACAGCCGGGACAGGGTGGCATGAGCAGTTCTTC.

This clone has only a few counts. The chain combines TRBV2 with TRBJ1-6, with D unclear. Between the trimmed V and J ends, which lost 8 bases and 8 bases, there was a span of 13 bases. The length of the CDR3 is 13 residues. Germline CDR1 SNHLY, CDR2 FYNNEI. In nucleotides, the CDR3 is TGTGCCAGCCGCGGGCCTGGGGATTCACCCCTCCACTTT. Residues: CASRGPGDSPLHF.

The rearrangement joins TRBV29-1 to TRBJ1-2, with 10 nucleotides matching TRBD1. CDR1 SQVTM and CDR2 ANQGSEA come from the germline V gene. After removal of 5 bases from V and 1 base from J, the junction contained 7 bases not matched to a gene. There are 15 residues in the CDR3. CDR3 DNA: TGCAGCGTTCGACAGGGGGCATTTAGTAACTATGGCTACACCTTC. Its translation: CSVRQGAFSNYGYTF.

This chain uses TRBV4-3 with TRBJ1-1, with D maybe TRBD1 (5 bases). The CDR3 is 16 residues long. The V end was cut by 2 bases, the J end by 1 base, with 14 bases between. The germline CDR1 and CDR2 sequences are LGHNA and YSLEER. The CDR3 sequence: CASSQRAQGANTEAFF. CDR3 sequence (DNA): TGCGCCAGCAGCCAAAGGGCCCAGGGCGCGAACACTGAAGCTTTCTTT.

CDR3 in DNA: TGTGCCAGCAAAAGGGACAACCCCTACGAGCAGTACTTC. It translates to CASKRDNPYEQYF. The J gene is TRBJ2-7, the V gene TRBV28; TRBD1 is a possible D gene (6 bases). CDR3 size: 13 residues. Trimming took 7 bases from V and 2 from J, leaving 12 bases between them. Germline V gives CDR1 MDHEN, CDR2 SYDVKM.

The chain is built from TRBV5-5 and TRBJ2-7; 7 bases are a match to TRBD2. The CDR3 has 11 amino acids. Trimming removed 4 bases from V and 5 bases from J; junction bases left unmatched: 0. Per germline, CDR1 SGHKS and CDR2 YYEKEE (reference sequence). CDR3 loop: CASSRGDEQYF. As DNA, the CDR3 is TGTGCCAGCAGCCGGGGGGACGAGCAGTACTTC.

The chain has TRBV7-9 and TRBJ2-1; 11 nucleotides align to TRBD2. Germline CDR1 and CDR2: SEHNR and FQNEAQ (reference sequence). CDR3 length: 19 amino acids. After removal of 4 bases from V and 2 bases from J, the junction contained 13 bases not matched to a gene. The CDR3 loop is CASSSTGQGTSGPYNEQFF. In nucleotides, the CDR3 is TGTGCCAGCAGCTCGACCGGACAGGGGACTAGCGGACCCTACAATGAGCAGTTCTTC.

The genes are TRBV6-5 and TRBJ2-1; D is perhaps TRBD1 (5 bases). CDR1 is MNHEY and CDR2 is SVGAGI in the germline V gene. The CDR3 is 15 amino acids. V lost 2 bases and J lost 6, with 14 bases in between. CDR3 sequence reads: CASSYGAGPGNEQFF. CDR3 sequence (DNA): TGTGCCAGCAGTTACGGGGCAGGCCCAGGCAATGAGCAGTTCTTC.

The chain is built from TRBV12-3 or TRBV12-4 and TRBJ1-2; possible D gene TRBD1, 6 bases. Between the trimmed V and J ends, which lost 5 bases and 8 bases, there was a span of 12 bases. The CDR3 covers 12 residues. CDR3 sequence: CASSPQGSGYTF. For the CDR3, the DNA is TGTGCCAGCAGTCCACAGGGATCCGGCTACACCTTC.

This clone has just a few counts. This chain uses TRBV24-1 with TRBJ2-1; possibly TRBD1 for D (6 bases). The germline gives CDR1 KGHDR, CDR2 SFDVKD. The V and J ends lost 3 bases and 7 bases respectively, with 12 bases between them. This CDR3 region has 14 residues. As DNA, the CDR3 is TGTGCCACCAGTGATCTGGGGGCAAGAAATGAGCAGTTCTTC. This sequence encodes CATSDLGARNEQFF.

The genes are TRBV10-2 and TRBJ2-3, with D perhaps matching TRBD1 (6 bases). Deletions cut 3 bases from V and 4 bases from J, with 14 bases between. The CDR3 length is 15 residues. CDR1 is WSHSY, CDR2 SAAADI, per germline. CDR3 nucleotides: TGCGCCAGCAGTGACCTACAGGGCTTTGCAGATACGCAGTATTTT. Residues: CASSDLQGFADTQYF.

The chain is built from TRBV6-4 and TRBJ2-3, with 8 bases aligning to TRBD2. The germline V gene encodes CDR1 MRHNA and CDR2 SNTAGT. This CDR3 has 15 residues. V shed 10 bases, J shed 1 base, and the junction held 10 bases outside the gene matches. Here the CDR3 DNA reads TGTGCCACCCACGGGGTAGCGGGGCGCACAGATACGCAGTATTTT. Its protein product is CATHGVAGRTDTQYF.

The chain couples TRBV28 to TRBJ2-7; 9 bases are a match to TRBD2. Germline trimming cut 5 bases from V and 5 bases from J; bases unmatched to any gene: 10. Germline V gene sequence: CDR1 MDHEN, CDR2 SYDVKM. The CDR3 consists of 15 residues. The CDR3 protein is CASSASGLAKNEQYF. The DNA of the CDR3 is TGTGCCAGCAGTGCGTCCGGACTAGCGAAGAACGAGCAGTACTTC.

DNA of the CDR3: TGTGCCAGCAGCCGGGGACAGGGCACAGATACGCAGTATTTT. Translation gives CASSRGQGTDTQYF. The J gene is TRBJ2-3, the V gene TRBV5-8; 8 bases agree with TRBD1. The CDR3 contains 14 residues. Per germline, CDR1 SGHTS and CDR2 YDEGEE. The J segment lost 1 base and the V segment lost 4 bases, leaving 2 bases of the junction unmatched.

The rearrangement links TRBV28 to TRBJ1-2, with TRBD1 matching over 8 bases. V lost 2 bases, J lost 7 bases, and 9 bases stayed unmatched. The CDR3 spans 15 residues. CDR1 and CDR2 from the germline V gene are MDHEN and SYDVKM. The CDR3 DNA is TGTGCCAGCAGTTTAAACCCACAGGGGGGGGCTGGCTACACCTTC. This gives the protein CASSLNPQGGAGYTF.

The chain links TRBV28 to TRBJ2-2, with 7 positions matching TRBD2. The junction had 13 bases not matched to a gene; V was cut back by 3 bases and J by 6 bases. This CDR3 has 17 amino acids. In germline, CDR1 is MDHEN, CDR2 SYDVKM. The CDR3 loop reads CASSFPIPLRGAGELFF. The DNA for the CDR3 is TGTGCCAGCAGTTTCCCTATCCCCCTCCGGGGGGCCGGGGAGCTGTTTTTT.

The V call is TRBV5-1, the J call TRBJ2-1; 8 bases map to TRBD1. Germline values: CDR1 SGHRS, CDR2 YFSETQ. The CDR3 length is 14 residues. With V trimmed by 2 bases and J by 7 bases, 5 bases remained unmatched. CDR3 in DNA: TGCGCCAGCAGCTTCCAGGGGGCGCAAAATGAGCAGTTCTTC. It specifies CASSFQGAQNEQFF.

CDR3 loop: CASSLSSVTSYEQYF. The CDR3 bases are TGTGCCAGCAGCTTGTCGTCAGTCACCTCCTACGAGCAGTACTTC. The rearrangement joins TRBV5-5 to TRBJ2-7; no firm D call. V lost 1 base and J 0 bases, leaving 11 bases between the germline ends. This CDR3 is built from 15 residues. CDR1 and CDR2 from the germline V gene are SGHKS and YYEKEE (reference sequence).

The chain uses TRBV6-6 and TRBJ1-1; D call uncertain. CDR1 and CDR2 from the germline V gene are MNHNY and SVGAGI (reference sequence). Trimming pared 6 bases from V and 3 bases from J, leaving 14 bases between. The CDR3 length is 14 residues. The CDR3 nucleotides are TGTGCCAGCAGGGCTCCAGAGGGATACACTGAAGCTTTCTTT. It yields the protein CASRAPEGYTEAFF.

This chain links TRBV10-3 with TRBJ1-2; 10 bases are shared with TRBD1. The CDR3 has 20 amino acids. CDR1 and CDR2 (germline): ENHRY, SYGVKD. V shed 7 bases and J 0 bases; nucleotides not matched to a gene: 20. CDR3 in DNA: TGTGCCATCACTCCGGGACAGGGGATCGGGGGAGACGACCCTAACTATGGCTACACCTTC. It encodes CAITPGQGIGGDDPNYGYTF.

The CDR3 sequence: CASSLRQGSGTDTQYF. In DNA, the CDR3 is TGTGCCAGTAGTCTAAGGCAGGGGTCGGGCACAGATACGCAGTATTTT. This chain uses TRBV19 with TRBJ2-3, with TRBD1 as a possible D gene (6 bases). The V gene's germline CDR1 is LNHDA and CDR2 SQIVND (reference sequence). With 5 bases removed from V and 1 base from J, the gap between germline ends came to 16 bases. CDR3 length: 16 residues.

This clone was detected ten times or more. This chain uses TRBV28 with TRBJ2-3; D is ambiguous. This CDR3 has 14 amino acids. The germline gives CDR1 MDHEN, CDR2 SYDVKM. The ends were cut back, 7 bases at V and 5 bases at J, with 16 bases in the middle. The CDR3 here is CASTPPTLIDTQYF. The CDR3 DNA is TGTGCCAGCACCCCCCCAACCCTAATAGATACGCAGTATTTT.

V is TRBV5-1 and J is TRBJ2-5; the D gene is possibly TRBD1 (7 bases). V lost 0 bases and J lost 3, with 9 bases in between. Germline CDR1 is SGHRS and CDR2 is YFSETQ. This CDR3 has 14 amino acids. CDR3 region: CASSLAGGKETQYF. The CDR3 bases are TGCGCCAGCAGCTTGGCAGGGGGGAAAGAGACCCAGTACTTC.

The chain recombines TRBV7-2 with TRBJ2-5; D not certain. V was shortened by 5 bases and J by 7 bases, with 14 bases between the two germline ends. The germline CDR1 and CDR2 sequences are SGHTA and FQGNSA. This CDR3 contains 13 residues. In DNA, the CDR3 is TGTGCCAGCAGCGCCGTCCCGAAGCCGACCCAGTACTTC. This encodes CASSAVPKPTQYF.

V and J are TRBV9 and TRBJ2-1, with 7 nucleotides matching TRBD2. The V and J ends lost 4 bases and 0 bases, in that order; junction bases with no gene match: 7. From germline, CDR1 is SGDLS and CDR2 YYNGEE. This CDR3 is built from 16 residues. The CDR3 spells CASSNSKRGSYNEQFF. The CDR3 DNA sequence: TGTGCCAGCAGCAATAGTAAGCGGGGCTCCTACAATGAGCAGTTCTTC.

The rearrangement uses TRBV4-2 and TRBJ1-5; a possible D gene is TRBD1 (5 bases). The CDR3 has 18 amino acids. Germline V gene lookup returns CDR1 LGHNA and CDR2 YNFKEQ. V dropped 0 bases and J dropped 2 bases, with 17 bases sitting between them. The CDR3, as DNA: TGTGCCAGCAGCCAAGATACCCGCGGCAGGGAAGGCAATCAGCCCCAGCATTTT. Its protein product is CASSQDTRGREGNQPQHF.

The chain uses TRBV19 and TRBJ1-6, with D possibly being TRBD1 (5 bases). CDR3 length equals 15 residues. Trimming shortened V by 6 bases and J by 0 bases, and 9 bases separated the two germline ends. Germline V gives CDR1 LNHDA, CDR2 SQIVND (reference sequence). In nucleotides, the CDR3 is TGTGCCAGTAGCAGGGTGGACTCCTATAATTCACCCCTCCACTTT. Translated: CASSRVDSYNSPLHF.

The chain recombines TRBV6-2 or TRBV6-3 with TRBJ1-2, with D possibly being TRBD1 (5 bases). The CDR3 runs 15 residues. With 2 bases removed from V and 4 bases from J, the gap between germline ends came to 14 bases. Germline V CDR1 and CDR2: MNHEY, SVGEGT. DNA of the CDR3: TGTGCCAGCAGTTACCACCCGACAGCGATCTATGGCTACACCTTC. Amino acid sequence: CASSYHPTAIYGYTF.

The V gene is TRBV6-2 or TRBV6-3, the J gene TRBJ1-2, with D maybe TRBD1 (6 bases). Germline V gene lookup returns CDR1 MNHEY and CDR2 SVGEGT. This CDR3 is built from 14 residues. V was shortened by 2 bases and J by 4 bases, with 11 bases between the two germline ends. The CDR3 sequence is CASSYLDRPYGYTF. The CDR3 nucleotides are TGTGCCAGCAGTTACCTGGACAGACCCTATGGCTACACCTTC.

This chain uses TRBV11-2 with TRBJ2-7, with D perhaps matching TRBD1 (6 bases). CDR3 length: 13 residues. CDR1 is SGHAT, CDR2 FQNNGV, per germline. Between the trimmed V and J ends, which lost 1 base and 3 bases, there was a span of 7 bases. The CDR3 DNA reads TGTGCCAGCAGCTTAGGACAGGTCTACGAGCAGTACTTC. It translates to CASSLGQVYEQYF.